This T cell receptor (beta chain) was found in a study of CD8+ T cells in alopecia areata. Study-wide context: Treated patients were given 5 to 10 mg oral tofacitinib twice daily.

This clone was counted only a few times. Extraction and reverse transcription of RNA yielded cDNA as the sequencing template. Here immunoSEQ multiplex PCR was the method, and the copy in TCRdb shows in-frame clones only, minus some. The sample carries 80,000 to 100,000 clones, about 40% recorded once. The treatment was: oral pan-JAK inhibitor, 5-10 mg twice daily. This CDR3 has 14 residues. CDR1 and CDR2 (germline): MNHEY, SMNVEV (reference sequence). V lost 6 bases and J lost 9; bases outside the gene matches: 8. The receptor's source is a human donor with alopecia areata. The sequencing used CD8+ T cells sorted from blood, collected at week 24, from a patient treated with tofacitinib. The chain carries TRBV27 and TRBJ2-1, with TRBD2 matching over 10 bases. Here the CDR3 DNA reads TGTGCCAGCAGCCCCCCGGCTAGCGGGAGTGAGCAGTTCTTC. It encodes CASSPPASGSEQFF.